The clone carrying this TCR beta chain was picked up a small number of times. The source of the sample is a study of T-cell memory formation after mild COVID-19. CDR1 LGHNA and CDR2 YSLEER come from the germline V gene. V lost 4 bases to trimming and J lost 0 bases; unmatched junction nucleotides: 5. There are 16 residues in the CDR3. TCRdb itself ran the 5' RACE reads through MiXCR, one entry per CDR3 protein. The table has some 290,000 distinct CDR3 sequences, around 15% seen once. This chain joins TRBV4-3 and TRBJ2-2; 7 positions match TRBD1. This clonotype originated in a man younger than 30 who had mild COVID-19 (a few samples of this study predate the infection). Cell type and time point are not known. The sequencing sample was made of PBMCs or a T cell subset sorted from them (not recorded which). CDR3 sequence: CASSRLQGANTGELFF. CDR3 nucleotide sequence: TGCGCCAGCAGCCGCTTGCAGGGGGCGAACACCGGGGAGCTGTTTTTT.